Reported below is one TCR beta chain. The target antigen is unknown. This entry comes from a study of radiation and T cells in renal cell carcinoma. CDR1 is MDHEN and CDR2 is SYDVKM in the germline V gene. The CDR3 is 15 amino acids. The V and J ends lost 5 bases and 5 bases, in that order; junction bases with no gene match: 10. Sequencing used immunoSEQ multiplex PCR; TCRdb keeps in-frame clones, though not all of them. The sample lists some 97,000 clones; 80% to 90% were seen once. Time point described: blood 4 weeks post-SBRT, at nephrectomy. Treatment defined: 15 Gy SBRT to primary tumor, nephrectomy 4 weeks later. After SBRT, blood was collected at 2 and 4 weeks, plus baseline. Clear cell pathology was present in this patient's renal cell carcinoma. Findings of the study overall: Pretreatment tumor biopsies were lacking, so baseline clonotypes are unknown.

The specimen comprised blood, sampled from a patient whose treatment included radiotherapy and nephrectomy. This chain uses TRBV28 with TRBJ2-3; 7 bases align to TRBD1. The TCR originated in a man aged 60 to 75 with renal cell carcinoma. CDR3 sequence: CASSPIQGPGDTQYF. The CDR3 nucleotides are TGTGCCAGCAGTCCTATACAGGGGCCTGGAGATACGCAGTATTTT.